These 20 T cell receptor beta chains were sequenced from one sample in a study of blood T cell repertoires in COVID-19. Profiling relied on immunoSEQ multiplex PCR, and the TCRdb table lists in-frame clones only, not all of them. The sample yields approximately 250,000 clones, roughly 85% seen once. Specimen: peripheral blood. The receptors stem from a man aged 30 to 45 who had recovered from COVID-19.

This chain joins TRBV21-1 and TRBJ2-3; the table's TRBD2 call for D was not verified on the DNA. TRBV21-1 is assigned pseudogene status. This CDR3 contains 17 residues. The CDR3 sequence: CASSKERTSPVCGTQYF. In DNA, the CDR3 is TGTGCCAGCAGCAAAGAAAGGACTAGCCCAGTTTGTGGTACGCAGTATTTT.

In nucleotides, the CDR3 is TGTGCCAGCAGCTTGTCTAAGTCGAATCAGCCCCAGCATTTT. Protein product: CASSLSKSNQPQHF. This chain links TRBV5-5 with TRBJ1-5; unclear D gene. The CDR3 contains 14 residues. The V end lost 1 base, the J end lost 4 bases, and 9 bases lay between the germline ends. In germline, CDR1 is SGHKS, CDR2 YYEKEE (reference sequence).

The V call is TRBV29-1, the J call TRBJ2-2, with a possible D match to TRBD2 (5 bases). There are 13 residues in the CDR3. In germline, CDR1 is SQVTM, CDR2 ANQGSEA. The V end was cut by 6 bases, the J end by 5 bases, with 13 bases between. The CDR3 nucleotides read TGCAGCGTCCCCTCTCGGGAAACCGGGGAGCTGTTTTTT. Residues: CSVPSRETGELFF.

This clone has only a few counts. This chain's CDR3 is CASSFSERGRGAGELFF. CDR3 in DNA: TGCGCCAGCAGCTTTTCTGAGAGGGGGCGCGGAGCCGGGGAGCTGTTTTTT. The genes are TRBV5-1 and TRBJ2-2; 7 nucleotides line up with TRBD1. This CDR3 is built from 17 residues. Losses at the gene ends were 2 bases for V and 6 bases for J; bases not matched to a gene: 13. Looked up from germline, CDR1 is SGHRS and CDR2 is YFSETQ.

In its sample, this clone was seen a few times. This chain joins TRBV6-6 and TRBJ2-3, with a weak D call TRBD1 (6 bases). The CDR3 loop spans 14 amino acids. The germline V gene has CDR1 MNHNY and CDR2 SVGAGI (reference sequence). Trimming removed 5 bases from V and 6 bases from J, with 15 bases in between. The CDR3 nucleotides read TGTGCCAGCAGTACCCAGGGGACCCAGGATACGCAGTATTTT. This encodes CASSTQGTQDTQYF.

The CDR3 bases are TGTGCCAGCAGCAAACGGGGGTACAGCACTGAAGCTTTCTTT. It encodes CASSKRGYSTEAFF. The chain has TRBV21-1 and TRBJ1-1. TRBV21-1 is a recognized pseudogene. The CDR3 spans 14 residues.

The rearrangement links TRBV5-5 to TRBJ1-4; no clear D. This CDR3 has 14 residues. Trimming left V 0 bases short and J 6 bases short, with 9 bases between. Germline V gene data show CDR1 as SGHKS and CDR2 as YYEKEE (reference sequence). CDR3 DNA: TGTGCCAGCAGCTTGGGCAATCGGGATGAAAAACTGTTTTTT. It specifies CASSLGNRDEKLFF.

The CDR3 bases are TGCGCCAGCAGCCCGACAGGGAACACCGGGGAGCTGTTTTTT. Translated: CASSPTGNTGELFF. The chain employs TRBV5-1 and TRBJ2-2, with a weak D call TRBD1 (6 bases). V lost 4 bases to trimming and J lost 1 base, with 8 bases between them. Germline lookup yields CDR1 SGHRS and CDR2 YFSETQ. This CDR3 contains 14 residues.

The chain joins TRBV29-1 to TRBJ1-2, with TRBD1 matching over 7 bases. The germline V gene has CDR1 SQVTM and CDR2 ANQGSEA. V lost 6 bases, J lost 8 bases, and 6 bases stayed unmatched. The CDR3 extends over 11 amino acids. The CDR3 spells CSVTGIWGYTF. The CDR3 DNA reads TGCAGCGTGACAGGGATTTGGGGCTACACCTTC.

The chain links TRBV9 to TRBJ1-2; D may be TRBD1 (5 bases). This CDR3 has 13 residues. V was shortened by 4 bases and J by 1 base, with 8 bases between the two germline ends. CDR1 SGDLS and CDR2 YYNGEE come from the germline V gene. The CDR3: CASSSQVNYGYTF. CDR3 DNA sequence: TGTGCCAGCAGCTCACAGGTTAACTATGGCTACACCTTC.

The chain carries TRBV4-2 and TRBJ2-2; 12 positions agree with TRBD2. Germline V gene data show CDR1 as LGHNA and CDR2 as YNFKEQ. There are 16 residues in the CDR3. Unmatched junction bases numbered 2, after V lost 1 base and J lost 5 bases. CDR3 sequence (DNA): TGTGCCAGCAGCCAAGCTAGCGGGGGGGCGACCGGGGAGCTGTTTTTT. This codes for CASSQASGGATGELFF.

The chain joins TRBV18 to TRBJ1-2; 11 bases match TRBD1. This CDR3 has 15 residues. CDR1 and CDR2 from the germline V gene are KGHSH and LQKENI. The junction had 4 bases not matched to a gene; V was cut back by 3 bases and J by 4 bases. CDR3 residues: CASSPGTGGSYGYTF. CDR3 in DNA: TGTGCCAGCTCACCTGGGACAGGGGGTAGCTATGGCTACACCTTC. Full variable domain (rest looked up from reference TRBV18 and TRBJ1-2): NAGVMQNPRHLVRRRGQEARLRCSPMKGHSHVYWYRQLPEEGLKFMVYLQKENIIDESGMPKERFSAEFPKEGPSILRIQQVVRGDSAAYFCASSPGTGGSYGYTFGSGTRLTVV.

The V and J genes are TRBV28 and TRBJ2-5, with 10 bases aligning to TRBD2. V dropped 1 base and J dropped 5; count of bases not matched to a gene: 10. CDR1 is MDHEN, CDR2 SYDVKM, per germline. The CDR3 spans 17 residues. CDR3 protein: CASSLYGAGGLSETQYF. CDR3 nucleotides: TGTGCCAGCAGTTTATACGGAGCGGGGGGGCTCTCGGAGACCCAGTACTTC.

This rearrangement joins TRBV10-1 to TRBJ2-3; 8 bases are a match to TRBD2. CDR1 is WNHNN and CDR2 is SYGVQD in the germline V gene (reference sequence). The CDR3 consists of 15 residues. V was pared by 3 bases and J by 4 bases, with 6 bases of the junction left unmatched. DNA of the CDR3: TGCGCCAGCAGTGAAACGGGAGGGGGGCCAGATACGCAGTATTTT. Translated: CASSETGGGPDTQYF.

The CDR3 DNA reads as TGTGCCAGCATCCTAGCCGGGGGAACTGAAGCTTTCTTT. The encoded protein is CASILAGGTEAFF. The V and J genes are TRBV6-5 and TRBJ1-1, with D possibly matching TRBD1 (5 bases). CDR3 size: 13 residues. Per germline, CDR1 MNHEY and CDR2 SVGAGI. V lost 7 bases and J 5 bases, leaving 14 bases between the germline ends.

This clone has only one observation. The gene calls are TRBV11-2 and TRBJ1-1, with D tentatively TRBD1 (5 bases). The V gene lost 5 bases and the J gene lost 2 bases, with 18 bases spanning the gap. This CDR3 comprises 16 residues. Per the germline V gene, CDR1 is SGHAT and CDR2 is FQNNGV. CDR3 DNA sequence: TGTGCCAGCAGCCCCCGGGCCGGGGGATCTAACACTGAAGCTTTCTTT. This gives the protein CASSPRAGGSNTEAFF.

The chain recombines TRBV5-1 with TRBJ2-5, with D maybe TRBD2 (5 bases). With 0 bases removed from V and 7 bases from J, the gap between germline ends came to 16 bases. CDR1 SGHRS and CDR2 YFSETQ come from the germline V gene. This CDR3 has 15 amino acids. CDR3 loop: CASSLDDSIGRTQYF. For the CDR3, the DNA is TGCGCCAGCAGCTTGGATGATAGTATAGGGAGGACCCAGTACTTC.

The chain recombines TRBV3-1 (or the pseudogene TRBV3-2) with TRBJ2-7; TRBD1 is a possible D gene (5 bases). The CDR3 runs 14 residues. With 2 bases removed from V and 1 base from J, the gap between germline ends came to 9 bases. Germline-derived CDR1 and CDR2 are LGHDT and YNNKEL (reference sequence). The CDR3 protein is CASSQMTASYEQYF. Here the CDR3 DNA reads TGTGCCAGCAGCCAAATGACAGCATCCTACGAGCAGTACTTC.

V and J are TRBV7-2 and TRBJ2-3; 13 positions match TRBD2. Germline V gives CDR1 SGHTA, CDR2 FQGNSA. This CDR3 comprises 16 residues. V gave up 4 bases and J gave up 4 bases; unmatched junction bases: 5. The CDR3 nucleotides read TGTGCCAGCAGCTCGGGACTAGCGGGGAGGGCAGATACGCAGTATTTT. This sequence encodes CASSSGLAGRADTQYF.

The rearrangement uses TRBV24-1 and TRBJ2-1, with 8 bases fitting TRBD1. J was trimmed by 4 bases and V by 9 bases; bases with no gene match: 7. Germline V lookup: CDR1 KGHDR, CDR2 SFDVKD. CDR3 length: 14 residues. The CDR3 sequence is CATAYRGDYNEQFF. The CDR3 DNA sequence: TGTGCCACCGCATACAGGGGGGATTACAATGAGCAGTTCTTC.